This T cell receptor (beta chain) was recovered during a study of OX40 agonist ivuxolimab in advanced cancers. Data came from immunoSEQ multiplex PCR; TCRdb stores just in-frame clones and leaves some out. The profile shows some 86,000 clones, 70% to 85% of them singletons. The CDR3 totals 15 residues. Germline V gives CDR1 SGDLS, CDR2 YYNGEE. Deletions cut 4 bases from V and 4 bases from J, with 12 bases between. The sample consisted of CD4+ or CD8+ T cells sorted from blood, taken in a trial of the OX40 agonist ivuxolimab. The TCR sequence derives from an adult with an advanced solid tumor such as melanoma, head and neck, liver or kidney cancer. The chain links TRBV9 to TRBJ2-6; no reliable D call. CDR3 loop: CASSLGWTGANVLTF. The CDR3 bases are TGTGCCAGCAGCCTAGGGTGGACCGGGGCCAACGTCCTGACTTTC.